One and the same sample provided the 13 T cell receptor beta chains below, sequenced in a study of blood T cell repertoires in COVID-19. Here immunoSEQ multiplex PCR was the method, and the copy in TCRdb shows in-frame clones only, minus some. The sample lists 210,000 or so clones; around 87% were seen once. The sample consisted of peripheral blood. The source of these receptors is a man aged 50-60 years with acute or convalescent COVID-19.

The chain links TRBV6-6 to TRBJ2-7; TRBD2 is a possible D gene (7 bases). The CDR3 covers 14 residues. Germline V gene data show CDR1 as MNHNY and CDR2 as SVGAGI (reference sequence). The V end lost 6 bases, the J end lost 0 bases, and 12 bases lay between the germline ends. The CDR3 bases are TGTGCCAGCAGGGGGGGGGCCAACTCCTACGAGCAGTACGTC. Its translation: CASRGGANSYEQYV.

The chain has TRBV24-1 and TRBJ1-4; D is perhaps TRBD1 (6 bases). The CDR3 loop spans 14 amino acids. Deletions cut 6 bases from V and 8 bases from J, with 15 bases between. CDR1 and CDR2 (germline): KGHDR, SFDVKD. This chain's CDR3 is CATSPRGRDEKLFF. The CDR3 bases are TGTGCCACCAGTCCCAGGGGCCGGGACGAAAAACTGTTTTTT.

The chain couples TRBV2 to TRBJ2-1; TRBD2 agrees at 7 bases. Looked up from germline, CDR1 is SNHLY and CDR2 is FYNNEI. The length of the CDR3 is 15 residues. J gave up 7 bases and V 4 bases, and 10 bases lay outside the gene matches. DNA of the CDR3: TGTGCCAGCAGTGGACTAGGGACTACCGGGAATGAGCAGTTCTTC. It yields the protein CASSGLGTTGNEQFF. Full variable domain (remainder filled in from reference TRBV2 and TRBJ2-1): EPEVTQTPSHQVTQMGQEVILRCVPISNHLYFYWYRQILGQKVEFLVSFYNNEISEKSEIFDDQFSVERPDGSNFTLKIRSTKLEDSAMYFCASSGLGTTGNEQFFGPGTRLTVL.

Here the CDR3 DNA reads TGTGCCAGCTCATCCGCGGTGGACACTGAAGCTTTCTTT. This encodes CASSSAVDTEAFF. The rearrangement links TRBV18 to TRBJ1-1, with D unresolved. The CDR3 covers 13 residues. The germline CDR1 and CDR2 sequences are KGHSH and LQKENI. With 5 bases removed from V and 3 bases from J, the gap between germline ends came to 10 bases.

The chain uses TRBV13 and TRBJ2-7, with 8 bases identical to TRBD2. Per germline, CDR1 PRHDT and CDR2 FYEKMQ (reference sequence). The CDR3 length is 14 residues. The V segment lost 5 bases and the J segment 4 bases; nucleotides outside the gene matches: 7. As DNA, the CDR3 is TGTGCCAGCAGCCCCCGGGAGGGTTTATACGAGCAGTACGTC. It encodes CASSPREGLYEQYV.

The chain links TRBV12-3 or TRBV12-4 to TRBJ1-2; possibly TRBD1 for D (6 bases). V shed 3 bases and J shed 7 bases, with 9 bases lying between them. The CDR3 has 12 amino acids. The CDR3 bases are TGTGCCAGCAGTTTGTCAGGGGTTGGCTACACCTTC. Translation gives CASSLSGVGYTF.

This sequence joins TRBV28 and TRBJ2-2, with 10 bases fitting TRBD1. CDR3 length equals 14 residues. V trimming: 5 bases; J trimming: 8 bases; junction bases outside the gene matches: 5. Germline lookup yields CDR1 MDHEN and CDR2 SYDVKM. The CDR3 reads CASSRGQGRGELFF. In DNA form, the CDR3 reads TGTGCCAGCAGTAGGGGACAGGGGAGAGGGGAGCTGTTTTTT. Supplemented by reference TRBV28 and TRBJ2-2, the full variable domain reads DVKVTQSSRYLVKRTGEKVFLECVQDMDHENMFWYRQDPGLGLRLIYFSYDVKMKEKGDIPEGYSVSREKKERFSLILESASTNQTSMYLCASSRGQGRGELFFGEGSRLTVL.

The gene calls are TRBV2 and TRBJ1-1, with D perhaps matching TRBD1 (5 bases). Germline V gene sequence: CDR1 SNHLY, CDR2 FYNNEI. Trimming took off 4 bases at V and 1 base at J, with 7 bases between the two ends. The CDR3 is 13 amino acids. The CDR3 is CASSGGANTEAFF. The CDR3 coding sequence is TGTGCCAGCAGTGGCGGGGCGAACACTGAAGCTTTCTTT.

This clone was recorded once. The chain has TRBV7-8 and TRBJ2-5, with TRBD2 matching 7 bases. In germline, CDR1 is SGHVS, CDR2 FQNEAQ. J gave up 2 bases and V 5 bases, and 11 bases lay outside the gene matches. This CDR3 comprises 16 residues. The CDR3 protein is CASSRGRQGGQETQYF. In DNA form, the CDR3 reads TGTGCCAGCAGCCGAGGGCGCCAGGGAGGGCAAGAGACCCAGTACTTC.

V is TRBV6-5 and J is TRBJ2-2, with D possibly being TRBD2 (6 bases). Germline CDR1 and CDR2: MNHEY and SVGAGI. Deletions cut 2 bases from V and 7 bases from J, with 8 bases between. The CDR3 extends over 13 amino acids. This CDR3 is CASSYGGYGELFF. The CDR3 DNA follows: TGTGCCAGCAGTTACGGGGGGTACGGGGAGCTGTTTTTT.

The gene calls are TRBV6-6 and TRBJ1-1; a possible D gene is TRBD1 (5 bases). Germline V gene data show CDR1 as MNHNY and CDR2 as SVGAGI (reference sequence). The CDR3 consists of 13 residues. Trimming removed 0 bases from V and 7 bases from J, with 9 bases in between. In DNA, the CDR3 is TGTGCCAGCAGTTACTCGGCAGGGTTTGAAGCTTTCTTT. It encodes CASSYSAGFEAFF.

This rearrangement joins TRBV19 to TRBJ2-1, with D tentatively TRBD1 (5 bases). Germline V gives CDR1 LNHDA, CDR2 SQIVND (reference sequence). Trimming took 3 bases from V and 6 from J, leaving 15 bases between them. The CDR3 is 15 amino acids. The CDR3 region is CASSMPRQNSNEQFF. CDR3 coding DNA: TGTGCCAGTAGTATGCCACGACAGAACTCCAATGAGCAGTTCTTC.

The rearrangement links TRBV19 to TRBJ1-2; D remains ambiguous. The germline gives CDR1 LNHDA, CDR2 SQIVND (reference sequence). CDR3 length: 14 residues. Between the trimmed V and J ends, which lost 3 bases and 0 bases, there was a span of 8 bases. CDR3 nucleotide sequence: TGTGCCAGTAGTATTCAACAGTCTAACTATGGCTACACCTTC. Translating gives CASSIQQSNYGYTF. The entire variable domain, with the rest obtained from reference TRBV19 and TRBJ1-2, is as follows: DGGITQSPKYLFRKEGQNVTLSCEQNLNHDAMYWYRQDPGQGLRLIYYSQIVNDFQKGDIAEGYSVSREKKESFPLTVTSAQKNPTAFYLCASSIQQSNYGYTFGSGTRLTVV.